These 3 T cell receptor beta chains were sequenced from one sample in a study of T cells after yellow fever vaccination. TCRdb independently ran MiXCR on the 5' RACE reads; one entry per CDR3 protein. This sample has 400,000 or so distinct CDR3 sequences, with around 20% found just once. Sequenced here: PBMCs, sampled before the yellow fever booster vaccination. Source of these receptors: a man younger than 35 who received the YFV17D yellow fever vaccine.

In this sample, this clonotype turned up a few times. The genes are TRBV18 and TRBJ1-5, with D unclear. Trimming removed 5 bases at V and 7 bases at J, with 12 bases between. The CDR3 is 13 residues long. The V gene's germline CDR1 is KGHSH and CDR2 LQKENI. The CDR3 sequence: CASSSGNGQPQHF. The CDR3 bases are TGTGCCAGCTCATCGGGGAACGGCCAGCCCCAGCATTTT.

This clonotype has more than one count but fewer than ten. V usage is TRBV5-1 and J usage is TRBJ1-2; no reliable D call. V shed 2 bases and J shed 2 bases, with 7 bases lying between them. Germline CDR1 and CDR2: SGHRS and YFSETQ. CDR3 length: 13 amino acids. Here the CDR3 DNA reads TGCGCCAGCAGCTTCGTGGCGAACTATGGCTACACCTTC. It is translated as CASSFVANYGYTF.

The chain carries TRBV7-2 and TRBJ1-5, with 10 nucleotides matching TRBD1. The trim removed 4 bases at V and 9 bases at J, leaving 3 bases unmatched. The CDR3 consists of 13 residues. Germline values: CDR1 SGHTA, CDR2 FQGNSA. The CDR3 region is CASSWDRGGPQHF. The CDR3 DNA reads TGTGCCAGCAGCTGGGACAGGGGTGGGCCCCAGCATTTT.